Shown below are 29 T cell receptor beta chains from a single sample sequenced in a study of T cells in Graves' hyperthyroidism and ophthalmopathy. Amplification of TCR beta CDR3 regions used RNA as the template. With the HTBI primer set, the TCR CDR3 went through a first round of RT-PCR. TCRdb used MiXCR to reprocess the multiplex PCR reads, holding one entry per CDR3 protein. The profile shows 450,000 to 700,000 distinct CDR3 sequences, under 60% of them singletons. Material: peripheral blood or thyroid tissue (not recorded which). These receptors came from an adult woman with Graves' disease, either hyperthyroidism or ophthalmopathy (not recorded which).

Ten or more counts support this clonotype. The chain employs TRBV5-1 and TRBJ2-5, with 7 bases matching TRBD2. The CDR3 is 15 residues long. The ends lost 6 bases at V and 5 bases at J; junction bases unmatched: 13. CDR1 is SGHRS, CDR2 YFSETQ, per germline. The CDR3 nucleotides are TGCGCCAGCACTCCCATCGGGGGAGGGTTGGAGACCCAGTACTTC. This codes for CASTPIGGGLETQYF.

The chain has TRBV10-3 and TRBJ1-6, with D perhaps TRBD1 (5 bases). The CDR3 length is 15 residues. The ends were cut back, 7 bases at V and 1 base at J, with 11 bases in the middle. Germline assignment: CDR1 ENHRY and CDR2 SYGVKD. CDR3 bases: TGTGCCATCACCGATGACAGATCCTATAATTCACCCCTCCACTTT. Protein product: CAITDDRSYNSPLHF.

The chain joins TRBV15 to TRBJ1-6, with D uncertain. The CDR3 sequence is 15 residues long. Germline V gives CDR1 LNHNV, CDR2 YYDKDF (reference sequence). Trimming took off 5 bases at V and 3 bases at J, with 11 bases between the two ends. The CDR3 reads CATSLGWRYNSPLHF. CDR3 coding DNA: TGTGCCACCAGCTTGGGATGGCGCTATAATTCACCCCTCCACTTT.

The chain couples TRBV15 to TRBJ1-2; no firm D call. The CDR3 is made up of 14 amino acids. Trimming pared 3 bases from V and 7 bases from J, leaving 15 bases between. Germline CDR1 and CDR2: LNHNV and YYDKDF (reference sequence). CDR3 in amino acids: CATSSPSWSGGYTF. CDR3 coding DNA: TGTGCCACCAGCAGCCCAAGTTGGTCTGGTGGCTACACCTTC.

This clonotype was seen at least ten times. V and J are TRBV7-2 and TRBJ1-6, with a weak D call TRBD1 (5 bases). Germline loops: CDR1 SGHTA, CDR2 FQGNSA. Trimming stripped 4 bases from V and 10 bases from J, with 11 bases between. This CDR3 comprises 13 residues. The DNA of the CDR3 is TGTGCCAGCAGCTCTACGGGGCGATCACCCCTCCACTTT. Amino acids: CASSSTGRSPLHF.

In its sample, this clonotype was seen many times. The chain employs TRBV10-3 and TRBJ2-2; D remains unclear. The V end was cut by 6 bases, the J end by 1 base, with 6 bases between. The V gene's germline CDR1 is ENHRY and CDR2 SYGVKD. This CDR3 spans 13 amino acids. The CDR3 loop is CAIRPGNTGELFF. CDR3 DNA: TGTGCCATCAGGCCAGGGAACACCGGGGAGCTGTTTTTT.

CDR3 nucleotide sequence: TGTGCCAGCAGCTTAGCCGGGGGAAAGGGGGAGACCCAGTACTTC. Its translation is CASSLAGGKGETQYF. J is TRBJ2-5 and V is TRBV7-6; possible D gene TRBD2, 6 bases. Germline lookup yields CDR1 SGHVS and CDR2 FNYEAQ. Trimming left V 0 bases short and J 5 bases short, with 13 bases between. This CDR3 is 15 amino acids long.

The V call is TRBV12-3 or TRBV12-4, the J call TRBJ1-4; TRBD1 is a possible D gene (5 bases). Trimming stripped 5 bases from V and 4 bases from J, with 14 bases between. The CDR3 has 15 residues. CDR3 protein: CASSRSGTLNEKLFF. For the CDR3, the DNA is TGTGCCAGCAGTCGGTCCGGGACTCTTAATGAAAAACTGTTTTTT.

The chain has TRBV6-5 and TRBJ1-4; possible D gene TRBD1, 5 bases. The CDR3 has 15 residues. From germline, CDR1 is MNHEY and CDR2 SVGAGI. The V end was cut by 6 bases, the J end by 6 bases, with 17 bases between. The CDR3 loop reads CASSPGRPGDEKLFF. CDR3 nucleotide sequence: TGTGCCAGCAGCCCCGGTCGCCCGGGGGATGAAAAACTGTTTTTT.

This clonotype was seen a few times. It may be a read error: a sequence one base away is much more abundant. The chain uses TRBV5-1 and TRBJ1-3; a possible D gene is TRBD1 (5 bases). With 3 bases removed from V and 0 bases from J, the gap between germline ends came to 16 bases. In germline, CDR1 is SGHRS, CDR2 YFSETQ. This CDR3 region has 17 residues. This CDR3 is CASSSGTGRSSGNTIYF. The CDR3, as DNA: TGCGCCAGCAGCTCGGGGACGGGAAGGAGCTCTGGAAACACCATATATTTT.

This clonotype was found many times. The chain has TRBV5-1 and TRBJ2-5; 7 bases align to TRBD2. CDR1 SGHRS and CDR2 YFSETQ come from the germline V gene. The V segment lost 4 bases and the J segment 5 bases; nucleotides outside the gene matches: 8. The CDR3 has 14 residues. The CDR3 reads CASSPVARGETQYF. DNA for the CDR3: TGCGCCAGCAGCCCTGTAGCGCGGGGGGAGACCCAGTACTTC.

This sequence joins TRBV5-5 and TRBJ2-5; 13 nucleotides align to TRBD2. V shed 3 bases and J 7 bases; nucleotides not matched to a gene: 6. Germline V gene data show CDR1 as SGHKS and CDR2 as YYEKEE (reference sequence). The CDR3 contains 15 residues. The CDR3 nucleotides read TGTGCCAGCAGCTCCCGACTAGCGGGGGGTTGGACCCAGTACTTC. Translation gives CASSSRLAGGWTQYF.

Only a few counts were recorded for this clonotype. The rearrangement uses TRBV30 and TRBJ1-2; D is unclear. Deletions cut 0 bases from V and 2 bases from J, with 7 bases between. CDR1 and CDR2 from the germline V gene are GTSNPN and SVGIG (reference sequence). The CDR3 is 13 residues long. The CDR3 DNA reads TGTGCCTGGAGTGTTGGAGAGAACTATGGCTACACCTTC. Translation gives CAWSVGENYGYTF.

With respect to this clonotype: This CDR3 is missing its conserved last phenylalanine or tryptophan, likely due to a read error. Because the CDR3's place on the DNA is in doubt, the DNA is left out and the CDR3 is given as listed by TCRdb. V is TRBV7-6 and J is TRBJ2-2; TRBD1 is the table's D call, not checked against the DNA. Germline loops: CDR1 SGHVS, CDR2 FNYEAQ. The CDR3 numbers 18 amino acids, ends counted. CDR3 loop: CASSLVLPGPTNTGELVL.

This chain uses TRBV10-3 with TRBJ1-2, with TRBD1 identical over 9 bases. There are 14 residues in the CDR3. The trim removed 6 bases at V and 8 bases at J, leaving 10 bases unmatched. Germline V gene lookup returns CDR1 ENHRY and CDR2 SYGVKD. The CDR3 spells CAISRTGEEGGYTF. The CDR3 coding sequence is TGTGCCATCAGCCGGACAGGGGAAGAGGGCGGCTACACCTTC.

A single count supports this clonotype. The genes are TRBV7-9 and TRBJ1-6; TRBD1 might be the D (5 bases). This CDR3 is 14 amino acids long. The germline V and J ends were trimmed by 4 bases and 5 bases, with 9 bases remaining between them. Germline-derived CDR1 and CDR2 are SEHNR and FQNEAQ (reference sequence). This chain's CDR3 is CASSSGTHNSPLHF. The CDR3 DNA sequence: TGTGCCAGCAGCTCCGGGACCCATAATTCACCCCTCCACTTT.

The V gene is TRBV29-1, the J gene TRBJ2-7; perhaps TRBD2 as D (8 bases). Germline assignment: CDR1 SQVTM and CDR2 ANQGSEA. V lost 7 bases and J 4 bases, leaving 23 bases between the germline ends. CDR3 length: 15 residues. The CDR3 reads CSGSTSEGTVYEQYF. CDR3 nucleotide sequence: TGCAGCGGCTCGACTAGCGAAGGGACAGTATACGAGCAGTACTTC.

J is TRBJ1-2 and V is TRBV5-1; unclear D gene. This CDR3 is 15 amino acids long. Per the germline V gene, CDR1 is SGHRS and CDR2 is YFSETQ. With 0 bases removed from V and 1 base from J, the gap between germline ends came to 10 bases. The DNA of the CDR3 is TGCGCCAGCAGCTTGGCCGGTTGGGATAACTATGGCTACACCTTC. Amino acid sequence: CASSLAGWDNYGYTF.

This clonotype occurred a few times. The chain links TRBV25-1 to TRBJ2-7, with 7 bases identical to TRBD1. Germline lookup yields CDR1 MGHDK and CDR2 SYGVNS. With 8 bases clipped from V and 2 bases from J, the junction kept 9 bases outside the gene matches. This CDR3 region has 14 residues. CDR3 DNA: TGTGCCAGCGTGGAGGACAGGAATACCTACGAGCAGTACTTC. It encodes CASVEDRNTYEQYF.

This rearrangement joins TRBV29-1 to TRBJ2-2; 8 bases line up with TRBD2. The germline CDR1 and CDR2 sequences are SQVTM and ANQGSEA. The CDR3 sequence is 16 residues long. J gave up 4 bases and V 7 bases, and 14 bases lay outside the gene matches. CDR3 in amino acids: CSGRGLSGRGTGELFF. For the CDR3, the DNA is TGCAGCGGGCGTGGGTTGAGCGGGAGAGGCACCGGGGAGCTGTTTTTT.

This chain links TRBV10-3 with TRBJ2-7; D is possibly TRBD1 (6 bases). Trimming cost V 6 bases and J 3 bases, with 9 bases left between them. Germline V gives CDR1 ENHRY, CDR2 SYGVKD. The CDR3 spans 12 residues. The CDR3 nucleotides are TGTGCCATCAGCGACAGGAACTACGAGCAGTACTTC. This translates into CAISDRNYEQYF.

In this sample, this clonotype turned up many times. The chain is built from TRBV20-1 and TRBJ2-3; the D is unclear. The germline V and J ends were trimmed by 0 bases and 3 bases, with 19 bases remaining between them. The CDR3 length is 17 residues. Germline-derived CDR1 and CDR2 are DFQATT and SNEGSKA (reference sequence). CDR3 DNA: TGCAGTGCTAGAGATTTCACATCGCTTAAGGAAACAGATACGCAGTATTTT. Its protein product is CSARDFTSLKETDTQYF.

This clonotype was seen only a few times. J is TRBJ1-1 and V is TRBV2; D unclear. The germline gives CDR1 SNHLY, CDR2 FYNNEI. This CDR3 contains 11 residues. Trimming took off 6 bases at V and 7 bases at J, with 9 bases between the two ends. The CDR3 region has the DNA TGTGCCAGCAGCCTTCGGGTTGAAGCTTTCTTT. Translated: CASSLRVEAFF.

Many counts were recorded for this clonotype. The V and J genes are TRBV5-5 and TRBJ1-3; perhaps TRBD1 as D (5 bases). This CDR3 is built from 15 residues. Trimming cost V 4 bases and J 6 bases, with 17 bases left between them. The V gene's germline CDR1 is SGHKS and CDR2 YYEKEE (reference sequence). CDR3 sequence (DNA): TGTGCCAGCAGCAGGGACCCCCTCCAGACAAACACCATATATTTT. Translated, it gives CASSRDPLQTNTIYF.

J is TRBJ1-2 and V is TRBV24-1; 10 bases align to TRBD1. Germline loops: CDR1 KGHDR, CDR2 SFDVKD. The junction had 8 bases not matched to a gene; V was cut back by 3 bases and J by 5 bases. This CDR3 region has 16 residues. DNA for the CDR3: TGTGCCACCAGTGATACAACCGGGACAGGGGTGTATGGCTACACCTTC. It codes for CATSDTTGTGVYGYTF.

In this sample, this clonotype turned up many times. The chain joins TRBV11-2 to TRBJ2-7; 11 positions match TRBD2. CDR3 length: 15 residues. Per the germline V gene, CDR1 is SGHAT and CDR2 is FQNNGV. The ends lost 5 bases at V and 2 bases at J; junction bases unmatched: 5. For the CDR3, the DNA is TGTGCCAGCAGCCCTAAACTAGCGGGAGCCTACGAGCAGTACTTC. Protein product: CASSPKLAGAYEQYF.

The sample holds many counts of this clonotype. The rearrangement links TRBV28 to TRBJ2-7; perhaps TRBD1 as D (5 bases). V lost 2 bases and J 4 bases, leaving 12 bases between the germline ends. Germline V CDR1 and CDR2: MDHEN, SYDVKM. This CDR3 comprises 14 residues. The CDR3 DNA reads as TGTGCCAGCAGTTTAAGGGGAAGGATTTACGAGCAGTACTTC. It yields the protein CASSLRGRIYEQYF.

This clonotype was picked up many times. The chain is built from TRBV7-9 and TRBJ2-5; the D is unclear. The CDR3 sequence is 12 residues long. Germline CDR1 and CDR2: SEHNR and FQNEAQ (reference sequence). V dropped 4 bases and J dropped 1 base, with 4 bases sitting between them. CDR3: CASSWSQETQYF. CDR3 coding DNA: TGTGCCAGCAGCTGGAGCCAAGAGACCCAGTACTTC.

The V call is TRBV5-1, the J call TRBJ1-5; no definite D call. Trimming took off 4 bases at V and 5 bases at J, with 13 bases between the two ends. This CDR3 comprises 14 residues. Germline V gene lookup returns CDR1 SGHRS and CDR2 YFSETQ. DNA of the CDR3: TGCGCCAGCAGCGCCGGGTCGGAAGATCAGCCCCAGCATTTT. Its protein product is CASSAGSEDQPQHF.